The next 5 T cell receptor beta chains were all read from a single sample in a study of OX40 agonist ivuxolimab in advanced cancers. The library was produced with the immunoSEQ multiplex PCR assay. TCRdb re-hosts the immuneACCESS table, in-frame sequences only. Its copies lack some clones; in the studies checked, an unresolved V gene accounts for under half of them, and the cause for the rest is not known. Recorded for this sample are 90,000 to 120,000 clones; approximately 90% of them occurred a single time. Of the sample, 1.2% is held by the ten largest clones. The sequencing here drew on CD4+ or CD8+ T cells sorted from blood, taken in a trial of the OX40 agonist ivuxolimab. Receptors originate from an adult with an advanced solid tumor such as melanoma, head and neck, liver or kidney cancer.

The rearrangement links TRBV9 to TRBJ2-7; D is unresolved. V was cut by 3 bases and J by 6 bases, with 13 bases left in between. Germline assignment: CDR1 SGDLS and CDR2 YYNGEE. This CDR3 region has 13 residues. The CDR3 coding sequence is TGTGCCAGCAGCGACACATTACCTGGCGAGCAGTACTTC. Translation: CASSDTLPGEQYF.

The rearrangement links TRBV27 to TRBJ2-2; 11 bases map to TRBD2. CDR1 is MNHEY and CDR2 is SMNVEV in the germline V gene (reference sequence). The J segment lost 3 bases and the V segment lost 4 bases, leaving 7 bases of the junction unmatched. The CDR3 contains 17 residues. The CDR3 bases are TGTGCCAGCAGTTCCCCAACTAGCGGGAGTTACACCGGGGAGCTGTTTTTT. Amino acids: CASSSPTSGSYTGELFF.

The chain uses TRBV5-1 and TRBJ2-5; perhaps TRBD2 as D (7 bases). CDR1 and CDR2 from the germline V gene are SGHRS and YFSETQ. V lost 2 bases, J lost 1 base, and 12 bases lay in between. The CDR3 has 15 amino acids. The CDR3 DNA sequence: TGCGCCAGCAGCTTTCGGGGGGACACCCAAGAGACCCAGTACTTC. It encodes CASSFRGDTQETQYF.

CDR3 residues: CASRENRQGVSRYEQFF. In DNA, the CDR3 is TGTGCCAGCAGGGAAAACAGACAGGGGGTATCCCGTTATGAGCAGTTCTTC. The V gene is TRBV6-1, the J gene TRBJ2-1; 9 nucleotides line up with TRBD1. This CDR3 is 17 amino acids long. Losses at the gene ends were 6 bases for V and 8 bases for J; bases not matched to a gene: 17. Germline V lookup: CDR1 MNHNS, CDR2 SASEGT.

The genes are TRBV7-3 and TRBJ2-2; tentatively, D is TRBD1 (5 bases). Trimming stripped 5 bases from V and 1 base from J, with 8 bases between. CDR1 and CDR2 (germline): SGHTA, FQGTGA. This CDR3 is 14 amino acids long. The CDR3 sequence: CASSPGQNTGELFF. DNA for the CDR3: TGTGCCAGCAGCCCCGGACAGAACACCGGGGAGCTGTTTTTT.